This TCR beta chain was recovered during a study of breast tumors, draining lymph nodes, adjacent tissues (dated by TCRdb to the mid-2010s). As for the study more broadly: Breast cancer patients provided tumor, adjacent nontumor tissue and axillary lymph nodes, and the study compared the TCR beta repertoires across these three sources. The study was designed to assess the relationships and possible T-cell exchange between tumor, surrounding tissue and draining lymph node repertoires in human breast cancer. What the authors observed across the whole study: The similarity between tumor and nontumor tissue repertoires was significantly greater in luminal-like breast cancer than in basal-like breast cancer. Tumor T-cell repertoires showed less diversity than lymph node repertoires and more diversity than nontumor tissue repertoires, and tumor T-cell repertoires showed preferential V and J gene usage. The data were considered consistent with most tumor T cells being derived from the lymph node and subsequently expanding within tumor tissue. Rather than being directly demonstrated, the conclusion that tumor T cells originate in lymph nodes was presented as consistent with a hypothesis.

V sheds 6 bases and J sheds 0 bases, leaving 14 bases between their ends. In the germline V gene, CDR1 corresponds to SGDLS and CDR2 to YYNGEE. The CDR3 measures 15 amino acids from cysteine to phenylalanine. Only the CDR3 DNA stays, 45 bases, in frame from base 1. This clonotype was picked up many times. The antigen it binds to is not known. A read error is possible here, since a much larger clone lies one base away. Adjacent samples consisted of nontumor breast tissue surrounding the tumor. Reads for this sample came from an Illumina HiSeq 2000. Multiplex PCR amplification was used to generate the TCR beta chain libraries. High-throughput sequencing was used to analyze the amplified TCR beta chain products. TCRdb reworked the public reads: Q25 trimming with fastp, MiXCR clone assembly, productive beta chains retained. Under each unique CDR3 protein, matching rows form one entry showing the most common genes and DNA. The sample table contains roughly 14,000 distinct CDR3 sequences; only one count was recorded for roughly 50% of them. The ten largest clonotypes hold under 30% of the sample.

This clonotype originated in a female donor with breast cancer. Some clones in this sample may be carry-over from other donors' samples. The chain uses TRBV9 and TRBJ2-3, and TRBD2 may be the D gene, going by 6 matching bases. Sequenced: tumor-adjacent breast tissue. In nucleotide form, the sequence is TGTGCCAGCAACTTCGCGGGGACTAGCACAGATACGCAGTATTTT. It specifies CASNFAGTSTDTQYF.